Presented here are 10 T cell receptor beta chains from one specimen sequenced in a study of metastatic and nonmetastatic thyroid tumors. TCRdb re-called the PCR reads through MiXCR. The sample lists about 19,000 clones; about a quarter were seen once. All patients were untreated before thyroid surgery. Sequenced: blood. The receptor set was obtained from a male donor with papillary thyroid cancer or a benign thyroid nodule (not recorded which). Some clones in this sample may be carry-over from other donors' samples.

This clone was seen a handful of times. The rearrangement links TRBV6-2 or TRBV6-3 to TRBJ2-7; 10 positions match TRBD2. V trimming: 2 bases; J trimming: 7 bases; junction bases outside the gene matches: 5. This CDR3 has 14 amino acids. CDR1 and CDR2 (germline): MNHEY, SVGEGT. DNA of the CDR3: TGTGCCAGCAGTTACACCGGGACTAGCGAAGAGCAGTACTTC. This codes for CASSYTGTSEEQYF.

This clone was observed at least ten times. Being one base from a much bigger clone, this may be a read error. Other DNA sequences in this sample translate to the same CDR3. The chain joins TRBV4-3 to TRBJ2-2; D possibly matches TRBD1 or TRBD2 (6 bases each). The length of the CDR3 is 17 residues. V lost 0 bases, J lost 2 bases, and 13 bases lay in between. Germline V gives CDR1 LGHNA, CDR2 YSLEER. The CDR3 here is CASSQDGGHINTGELFF. CDR3 DNA sequence: TGCGCCAGCAGCCAAGATGGGGGGCACATAAACACCGGGGAGCTGTTTTTT.

This clone was found a few times. The chain is built from TRBV28 and TRBJ2-1, with 9 positions matching TRBD2. In germline, CDR1 is MDHEN, CDR2 SYDVKM. CDR3 size: 14 residues. V trimming: 2 bases; J trimming: 8 bases; junction bases outside the gene matches: 4. DNA of the CDR3: TGTGCCAGCAGTTTAGAGCGGGAGGTTTATGAGCAGTTCTTC. Encoded protein: CASSLEREVYEQFF.

The chain is built from TRBV5-1 and TRBJ1-6, with 9 positions matching TRBD1. Germline V gene lookup returns CDR1 SGHRS and CDR2 YFSETQ. The CDR3 is made up of 14 amino acids. V gave up 2 bases and J gave up 8 bases; unmatched junction bases: 2. The CDR3 region has the DNA TGCGCCAGCAGCTTACAGGGGGCTGATTCACCCCTCCACTTT. Its protein is CASSLQGADSPLHF.

V and J are TRBV11-2 and TRBJ2-7, with a tentative D call TRBD2 (5 bases). The CDR3 covers 13 residues. Germline CDR1 is SGHAT and CDR2 is FQNNGV. V lost 6 bases to trimming and J lost 7 bases, with 16 bases between them. The CDR3 region has the DNA TGTGCCAGCAGACTATCCGGGGTCGGGGAGCAGTACTTC. Its translation: CASRLSGVGEQYF.

The chain joins TRBV12-3 or TRBV12-4 to TRBJ2-3, with D perhaps matching TRBD1 (7 bases). Trimming removed 3 bases from V and 1 base from J, with 14 bases in between. The CDR3 extends over 16 amino acids. The CDR3 sequence: CASSLEGAGGTDTQYF. In DNA form, the CDR3 reads TGTGCCAGCAGTTTGGAGGGGGCTGGCGGCACAGATACGCAGTATTTT.

This rearrangement joins TRBV28 to TRBJ1-2, with TRBD1 matching over 7 bases. Germline assignment: CDR1 MDHEN and CDR2 SYDVKM. The junction had 8 bases not matched to a gene; V was cut back by 2 bases and J by 5 bases. This CDR3 comprises 15 residues. The CDR3 sequence is CASSLRGPLRYGYTF. CDR3 nucleotides: TGTGCCAGCAGTTTAAGGGGGCCCCTTAGGTATGGCTACACCTTC.

This clone was found many times. The gene calls are TRBV5-7 and TRBJ2-2, with 10 bases fitting TRBD1. TRBV5-7 is given ORF status, its function remaining uncertain. With 4 bases clipped from V and 3 bases from J, the junction kept 3 bases outside the gene matches. The CDR3 is 15 residues long. CDR3 sequence: CASSPGTGDTGELFF. CDR3 coding DNA: TGTGCCAGCAGCCCCGGGACAGGGGACACCGGGGAGCTGTTTTTT.

The chain links TRBV20-1 to TRBJ1-2, with D possibly TRBD1 on 5 matching bases. Germline V gene data show CDR1 as DFQATT and CDR2 as SNEGSKA (reference sequence). V was cut by 2 bases and J by 7 bases, with 17 bases left in between. The CDR3 contains 14 residues. For the CDR3, the DNA is TGCAGTGCTAGACCCTATCAGGGTCAGGGTGGCTACACCTTC. Protein sequence: CSARPYQGQGGYTF.

The chain recombines TRBV20-1 with TRBJ2-2, with D possibly TRBD2 on 6 matching bases. Looked up from germline, CDR1 is DFQATT and CDR2 is SNEGSKA (reference sequence). The CDR3 loop spans 17 amino acids. V gave up 0 bases and J gave up 7 bases, with 21 bases separating them. The CDR3 DNA reads as TGCAGTGCTAGAGATCCCTCTAGCGAGAGGGCGGGCGGGGAGCTGTTTTTT. Residues: CSARDPSSERAGGELFF.